The rows below give T cell receptor beta chains drawn from one sample of a study of cytomegalovirus exposure and HLA in healthy donors. This table comes from immunoSEQ multiplex PCR, and its TCRdb copy is limited to in-frame clones, with some not included. The sample holds around 50,000 clones. Sequencing was performed on PBMCs. These receptors were taken from a woman aged 40 to 50 in good health and CMV-seronegative. Both conserved end residues are part of each CDR3. A D gene is named only where the DNA matches it firmly.

>TRBD1|TRBJ2-7|TRBV29-1
TGCAGCGTAGAGGGACAGGGGCTCTACGAGCAGTACTTC
CSVEGQGLYEQYF
>TRBD1|TRBJ1-1|TRBV19
TGTGCCAGTAGTACGACAGGGTACACTGAAGCTTTCTTT
CASSTTGYTEAFF
>.|TRBJ1-1|TRBV10-3
TGTGCCATCAGTGAGGGGCAGCTGAACACTGAAGCTTTCTTT
CAISEGQLNTEAFF
>.|TRBJ2-7|TRBV4-3
TGCGCCAGCAGCCTAGGGGTAGAAGGCTTCTACGAGCAGTACTTC
CASSLGVEGFYEQYF
>TRBD2|TRBJ2-5|TRBV7-3
TGTGCCAGCAGCTTTACTAGCGAAGAGACCCAGTACTTC
CASSFTSEETQYF
>TRBD2|TRBJ2-1|TRBV29-1
TGCTCCACGGTCCGGGATAGCGGGGTCTACAATGAGCAGTTCTTC
CSTVRDSGVYNEQFF
>TRBD1|TRBJ2-2|TRBV30
TGTGCCTGGACTCAGGGGGCCGGGGAGCTGTTTTTT
CAWTQGAGELFF
>TRBD1|TRBJ2-1|TRBV7-2
TGTGCCAGCAGGACAGGGTCTATGGAGACCAATGAGCAGTTCTTC
CASRTGSMETNEQFF
>.|TRBJ1-3|TRBV4-1
TGCGCCAGCAGCCGCGTGAGACTTGTAGGAAACACCATATATTTT
CASSRVRLVGNTIYF
>.|TRBJ2-7|TRBV18
TGTGCCAGCTCACCACAGGGGACTCGCTCCTACGAGCAGTACTTC
CASSPQGTRSYEQYF
>TRBD1|TRBJ1-2|TRBV6-5
TGTGCCAGCAGTTACTCGCGGACAGGTCCGACTGGCTACACCTTC
CASSYSRTGPTGYTF
>TRBD2|TRBJ2-1|TRBV4-3
TGCGCCAGCAGCCAGATTCTGGGACTAGCGGGAGAAAACAATGAGCAGTTCTTC
CASSQILGLAGENNEQFF
>.|TRBJ1-1|TRBV30
TGTGCCTGGAGTGCGGGTTGGAACACTGAAGCTTTCTTT
CAWSAGWNTEAFF
>TRBD2|TRBJ2-5|TRBV11-2
TGTGCCAGCAGCGGACTAGTTGAAGAGACCCAGTACTTC
CASSGLVEETQYF
>TRBD1|TRBJ1-2|TRBV19
TGTGCCAGTAGTATTTCCGGGACAGGGATTGGGAACTATGGCTACACCTTC
CASSISGTGIGNYGYTF
>.|TRBJ2-5|TRBV2
TGTGCCGGACTTTGGGTGGAGACCCAGTACTTC
CAGLWVETQYF
>TRBD1|TRBJ1-1|TRBV6-1
TGTGCCAGCCACCCGGACAGGGGTGTTGTCACTGAAGCTTTCTTT
CASHPDRGVVTEAFF
>TRBD1|TRBJ1-4|TRBV5-1
TGCGCCAGCAGCTTCGGACAGGGAAGCGAAAAACTGTTTTTT
CASSFGQGSEKLFF
>TRBD2|TRBJ2-7|TRBV28
TGTGCCAGCGGGGGGGATCGCCAGATTAATAACGAGCAGTACTTC
CASGGDRQINNEQYF
>TRBD2|TRBJ2-7|TRBV30
TGTGCCGGAGATATTCTAGCGGGGGGGTCGTACGAGCAGTACTTC
CAGDILAGGSYEQYF
>.|TRBJ2-5|TRBV7-3
TGTGCCAGCAGCTTACAAGGGAGTGCAGAGACCCAGTACTTC
CASSLQGSAETQYF
>.|TRBJ2-1|TRBV9
TGTGCCAGCAGCGTAGAAGTCACGCAGAGCGACAATGAGCAGTTCTTC
CASSVEVTQSDNEQFF
>.|TRBJ2-1|TRBV7-9
TGTGCCAGCAGCCGACTCCTAGCGCGCCCGTACAATGTGCAGTTCTTC
CASSRLLARPYNVQFF